This is a list of T cell receptor beta chains from one sample in a study of Graves' ophthalmopathy and Graves' hyperthyroidism. TCRdb recomputed calls from the multiplex PCR reads with MiXCR, one row per CDR3 protein. The repertoire consists of around 1.1 million distinct CDR3 sequences, with roughly 35% occurring once and the leading ten covering approximately 10%. Sequencing used peripheral blood or thyroid tissue (not recorded which). The receptor source for this set is an adult man with Graves' hyperthyroidism. Both conserved end residues are part of each CDR3. The order of the fields is clone size, J gene, D gene, V gene, CDR3 protein, CDR3 DNA. The D gene is left open where the match is weak. A clone size is listed for some rows: how often the clone was seen (once, few, many), or a class if it is expanded.

size: many; J: TRBJ1-2; D: NA; V: TRBV12-3/TRBV12-4; CDR3: CASSLAEGDYGYTF; DNA: TGTGCCAGCAGTTTAGCGGAGGGGGACTATGGCTACACCTTC
size: NA; J: TRBJ1-5; D: NA; V: TRBV12-3/TRBV12-4; CDR3: CATGPGGNQPQHF; DNA: TGTGCCACAGGTCCGGGTGGCAATCAGCCCCAGCATTTT
size: few; J: TRBJ2-2; D: TRBD2; V: TRBV12-3/TRBV12-4; CDR3: CASTETSENTGELFF; DNA: TGTGCCAGCACTGAGACTAGCGAAAACACCGGGGAGCTGTTTTTT
size: many; J: TRBJ1-6; D: NA; V: TRBV2; CDR3: CASMGVTYNSPLHF; DNA: TGTGCCAGCATGGGGGTAACCTATAATTCACCCCTCCACTTT
size: few; J: TRBJ2-6; D: NA; V: TRBV7-2; CDR3: CASSPLTVSSGANVLTF; DNA: TGTGCCAGCAGCCCGCTGACGGTGAGCTCTGGGGCCAACGTCCTGACTTTC
size: NA; J: TRBJ2-7; D: NA; V: TRBV5-6; CDR3: CASSLKGQRSEQYF; DNA: TGTGCCAGCAGCTTGAAGGGCCAAAGGAGCGAGCAGTACTTC
size: NA; J: TRBJ1-2; D: NA; V: TRBV7-9; CDR3: CASSFRAADRYGYTF; DNA: TGTGCCAGCAGCTTCCGGGCGGCCGATCGCTATGGCTACACCTTC
size: few; J: TRBJ1-1; D: NA; V: TRBV27; CDR3: CASSSPGAAKNTEAFF; DNA: TGTGCCAGCAGTTCACCGGGGGCCGCGAAGAACACTGAAGCTTTCTTT
size: NA; J: TRBJ2-7; D: NA; V: TRBV9; CDR3: CASSVGALLGSAYEQYF; DNA: TGTGCCAGCAGCGTAGGGGCCCTCCTCGGATCCGCCTACGAGCAGTACTTC
size: NA; J: TRBJ1-5; D: NA; V: TRBV19; CDR3: CASSMQSVVLSQPQHF; DNA: TGTGCCAGTAGTATGCAGTCGGTAGTCTTAAGTCAGCCCCAGCATTTT
size: NA; J: TRBJ1-6; D: TRBD1; V: TRBV5-1; CDR3: CASSWTGVGSPLHF; DNA: TGTGCCAGCAGCTGGACAGGGGTTGGATCACCCCTCCACTTT
size: NA; J: TRBJ1-6; D: NA; V: TRBV28; CDR3: CASNVLTRDYSPLHF; DNA: TGTGCCAGCAACGTCTTGACAAGAGATTATTCACCCCTCCACTTT
size: few; J: TRBJ1-1; D: NA; V: TRBV7-8; CDR3: CASSFRMATEAFF; DNA: TGTGCCAGCAGTTTCCGTATGGCCACTGAAGCTTTCTTT
size: many; J: TRBJ1-5; D: NA; V: TRBV29-1; CDR3: CSVEGQGVEPQHF; DNA: TGCAGCGTGGAAGGGCAGGGTGTGGAGCCCCAGCATTTT
size: NA; J: TRBJ1-1; D: NA; V: TRBV3-1; CDR3: CASSDLVNTEAFF; DNA: TGTGCCAGCAGTGATCTAGTGAACACTGAAGCTTTCTTT
size: NA; J: TRBJ1-2; D: NA; V: TRBV11-2; CDR3: CASSLERGRDYGYTF; DNA: TGTGCCAGCAGCCTGGAACGGGGCCGTGACTATGGCTACACCTTC
size: many; J: TRBJ2-7; D: TRBD1; V: TRBV19; CDR3: CATSGTERLGVFYEQYF; DNA: TGTGCCACCTCCGGGACAGAGAGGCTCGGGGTATTCTACGAGCAGTACTTC
size: many; J: TRBJ1-6; D: TRBD1; V: TRBV10-3; CDR3: CAISEPRGRANSPLHF; DNA: TGTGCCATCAGTGAGCCAAGGGGGCGGGCTAATTCACCCCTCCACTTT
size: many; J: TRBJ2-5; D: NA; V: TRBV5-4; CDR3: CASSQPTQTQYF; DNA: TGTGCCAGCAGCCAACCGACCCAGACCCAGTACTTC
size: many; J: TRBJ2-5; D: TRBD2; V: TRBV20-1; CDR3: CSARTVLAGDETQYF; DNA: TGCAGTGCTAGGACTGTCCTAGCGGGGGATGAGACCCAGTACTTC
size: NA; J: TRBJ2-2; D: TRBD1; V: TRBV2; CDR3: CASSVDRGFGELFF; DNA: TGTGCCAGCAGTGTGGACAGGGGGTTCGGGGAGCTGTTTTTT
size: once; J: TRBJ2-7; D: TRBD2; V: TRBV2; CDR3: CASSERTSRTYEQYF; DNA: TGTGCCAGCAGTGAGAGGACTAGCCGAACCTACGAGCAGTACTTC
size: many; J: TRBJ1-1; D: NA; V: TRBV30; CDR3: CAWSLRSGATEAFF; DNA: TGTGCCTGGAGCCTTAGGTCGGGGGCCACTGAAGCTTTCTTT
size: NA; J: TRBJ2-7; D: NA; V: TRBV25-1; CDR3: CASSSTNHYEQYF; DNA: TGTGCCAGCAGTTCCACCAACCACTACGAGCAGTACTTC
size: few; J: TRBJ1-6; D: TRBD1; V: TRBV7-2; CDR3: CASSGLRDRVLSPLHF; DNA: TGTGCCAGCAGCGGTCTGAGGGACAGGGTTTTATCACCCCTCCACTTT
size: many; J: TRBJ2-5; D: TRBD2; V: TRBV29-1; CDR3: CSVQVPSSGRAGETQYF; DNA: TGCAGCGTCCAAGTCCCCTCTAGCGGGAGGGCCGGGGAGACCCAGTACTTC
size: NA; J: TRBJ2-7; D: TRBD1; V: TRBV29-1; CDR3: CSVQGRTSSSRDRGYEQYF; DNA: TGCAGCGTCCAGGGACGGACTAGCTCCTCCCGGGACAGGGGTTACGAGCAGTACTTC
size: few; J: TRBJ2-5; D: NA; V: TRBV6-1; CDR3: CASSEPVGETQYF; DNA: TGTGCCAGCAGTGAACCCGTGGGAGAGACCCAGTACTTC
size: many; J: TRBJ2-6; D: NA; V: TRBV5-6; CDR3: CASSRGVGANVLTF; DNA: TGTGCCAGCAGCAGGGGGGTGGGGGCCAACGTCCTGACTTTC
size: many; J: TRBJ2-5; D: NA; V: TRBV2; CDR3: CASSVDNREETQYF; DNA: TGTGCCAGCAGTGTCGATAACAGAGAAGAGACCCAGTACTTC
size: NA; J: TRBJ1-1; D: TRBD1; V: TRBV6-2/TRBV6-3; CDR3: CASSYRQGNTEAFF; DNA: TGTGCCAGCAGTTACAGACAGGGGAACACTGAAGCTTTCTTT
size: many; J: TRBJ1-2; D: NA; V: TRBV5-1; CDR3: CASSLDRPGYTF; DNA: TGCGCCAGCAGCTTAGATAGGCCTGGCTACACCTTC
size: NA; J: TRBJ1-1; D: NA; V: TRBV6-5; CDR3: CASSEGGGYAEAFF; DNA: TGTGCCAGCAGTGAGGGGGGAGGGTACGCTGAAGCTTTCTTT
size: once; J: TRBJ1-1; D: NA; V: TRBV6-5; CDR3: CAIGDRSYTEASF; DNA: TGTGCCATCGGAGACAGGTCGTACACTGAAGCTTCCTTT
size: NA; J: TRBJ2-7; D: NA; V: TRBV20-1; CDR3: CSAPWGVLSEYEQYF; DNA: TGCAGTGCTCCCTGGGGGGTCCTCTCTGAATACGAGCAGTACTTC
size: many; J: TRBJ1-6; D: NA; V: TRBV4-2; CDR3: CASSLESNSPLHF; DNA: TGTGCCAGCAGCCTAGAGAGCAATTCACCCCTCCACTTT
size: NA; J: TRBJ1-2; D: TRBD1; V: TRBV10-3; CDR3: CAISDGTGGQRRDGYTF; DNA: TGTGCCATCAGTGATGGGACAGGGGGCCAACGTAGGGATGGCTACACCTTC
size: NA; J: TRBJ2-5; D: TRBD2; V: TRBV29-1; CDR3: CSVGLGAGYAETQYF; DNA: TGCAGCGTTGGTCTTGGAGCGGGATATGCGGAGACCCAGTACTTC
size: NA; J: TRBJ1-2; D: TRBD1; V: TRBV5-1; CDR3: CASRGQGLIKLGYTF; DNA: TGTGCCAGCAGGGGACAGGGTTTAATAAAGCTTGGCTACACCTTC
size: NA; J: TRBJ2-7; D: NA; V: TRBV9; CDR3: CASRKPDYEQYF; DNA: TGTGCCAGCAGGAAACCCGACTACGAGCAGTACTTC
size: many; J: TRBJ2-7; D: NA; V: TRBV14; CDR3: CASSQDQGGEQYF; DNA: TGTGCCAGCAGCCAAGATCAGGGCGGCGAGCAGTACTTC
size: NA; J: TRBJ1-2; D: NA; V: TRBV9; CDR3: CASSSIQEIRGYTF; DNA: TGTGCCAGCAGCTCAATACAGGAAATTAGGGGCTACACCTTC
size: many; J: TRBJ1-2; D: NA; V: TRBV6-5; CDR3: CASSYLDSYGYTF; DNA: TGTGCCAGCAGTTACCTTGACAGTTATGGCTACACCTTC
size: NA; J: TRBJ2-3; D: TRBD1; V: TRBV24-1; CDR3: CATSDFRGGHTDTQYF; DNA: TGTGCCACCAGTGATTTCCGAGGGGGCCACACAGATACGCAGTATTTT
size: NA; J: TRBJ2-5; D: NA; V: TRBV5-8; CDR3: CASSLGTGTPTHGTQYF; DNA: TGTGCCAGCAGCTTGGGAACCGGGACTCCGACCCATGGGACCCAGTACTTC